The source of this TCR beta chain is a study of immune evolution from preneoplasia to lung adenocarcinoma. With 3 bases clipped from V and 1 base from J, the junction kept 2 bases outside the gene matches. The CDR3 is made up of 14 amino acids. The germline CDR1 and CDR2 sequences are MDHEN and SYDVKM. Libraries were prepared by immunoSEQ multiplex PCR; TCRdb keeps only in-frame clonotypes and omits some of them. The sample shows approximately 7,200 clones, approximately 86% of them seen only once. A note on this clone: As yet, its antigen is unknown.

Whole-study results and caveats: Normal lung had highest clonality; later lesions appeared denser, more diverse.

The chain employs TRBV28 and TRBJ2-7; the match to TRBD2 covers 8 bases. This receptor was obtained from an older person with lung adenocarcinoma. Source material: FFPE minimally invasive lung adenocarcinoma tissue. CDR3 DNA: TGTGCCAGCAGTTTGACTAGCGATTCCTACGAGCAGTACTTC. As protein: CASSLTSDSYEQYF. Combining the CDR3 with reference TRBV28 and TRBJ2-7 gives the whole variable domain DVKVTQSSRYLVKRTGEKVFLECVQDMDHENMFWYRQDPGLGLRLIYFSYDVKMKEKGDIPEGYSVSREKKERFSLILESASTNQTSMYLCASSLTSDSYEQYFGPGTRLTVT.